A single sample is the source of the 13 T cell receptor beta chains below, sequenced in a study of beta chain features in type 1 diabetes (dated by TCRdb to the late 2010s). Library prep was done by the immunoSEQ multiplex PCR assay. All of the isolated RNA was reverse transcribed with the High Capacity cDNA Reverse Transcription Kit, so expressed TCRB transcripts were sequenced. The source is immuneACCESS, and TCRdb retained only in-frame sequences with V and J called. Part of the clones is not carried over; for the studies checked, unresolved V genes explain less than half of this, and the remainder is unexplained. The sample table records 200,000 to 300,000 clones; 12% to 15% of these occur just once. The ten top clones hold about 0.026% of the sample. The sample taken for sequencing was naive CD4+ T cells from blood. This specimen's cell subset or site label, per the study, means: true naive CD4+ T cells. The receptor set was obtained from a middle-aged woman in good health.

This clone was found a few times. CDR3 nucleotides: TGCGCCAGCAGTGAGTCCTCCCGGGAGACCCAGTACTTC. It translates to CASSESSRETQYF. The chain uses TRBV10-1 and TRBJ2-5; D is ambiguous. From germline, CDR1 is WNHNN and CDR2 SYGVQD (reference sequence). This CDR3 spans 13 amino acids. V was shortened by 0 bases and J by 5 bases, with 7 bases between the two germline ends.

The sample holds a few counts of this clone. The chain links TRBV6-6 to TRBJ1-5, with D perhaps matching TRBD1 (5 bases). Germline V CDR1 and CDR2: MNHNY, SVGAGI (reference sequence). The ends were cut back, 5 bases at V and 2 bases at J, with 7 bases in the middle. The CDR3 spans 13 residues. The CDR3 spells CASSAQGNQPQHF. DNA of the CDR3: TGTGCCAGCAGTGCACAGGGCAATCAGCCCCAGCATTTT.

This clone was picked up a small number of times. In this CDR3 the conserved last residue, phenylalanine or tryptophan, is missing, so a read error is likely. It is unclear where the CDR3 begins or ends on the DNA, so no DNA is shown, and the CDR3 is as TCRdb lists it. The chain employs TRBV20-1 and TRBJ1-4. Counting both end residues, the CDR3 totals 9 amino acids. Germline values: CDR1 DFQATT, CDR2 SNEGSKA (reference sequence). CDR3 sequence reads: CSARDVVSN.

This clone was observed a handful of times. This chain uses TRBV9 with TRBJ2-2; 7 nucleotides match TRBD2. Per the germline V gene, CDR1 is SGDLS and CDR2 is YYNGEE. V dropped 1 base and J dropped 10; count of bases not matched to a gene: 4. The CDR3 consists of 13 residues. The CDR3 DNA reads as TGTGCCAGCAGCGTACAGCGGGACCTGGAGCTGTTTTTT. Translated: CASSVQRDLELFF.

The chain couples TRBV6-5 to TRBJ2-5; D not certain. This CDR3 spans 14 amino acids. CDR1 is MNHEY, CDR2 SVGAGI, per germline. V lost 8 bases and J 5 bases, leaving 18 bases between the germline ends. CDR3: CASRGSHALETQYF. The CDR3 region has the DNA TGTGCCAGCCGAGGCTCACATGCCCTTGAGACCCAGTACTTC.

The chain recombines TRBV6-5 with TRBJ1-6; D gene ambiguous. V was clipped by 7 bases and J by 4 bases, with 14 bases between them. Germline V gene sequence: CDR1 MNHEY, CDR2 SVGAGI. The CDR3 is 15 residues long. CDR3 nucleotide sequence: TGTGCCAGCACCAAGACCGAAGCGTATAATTCACCCCTCCACTTT. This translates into CASTKTEAYNSPLHF.

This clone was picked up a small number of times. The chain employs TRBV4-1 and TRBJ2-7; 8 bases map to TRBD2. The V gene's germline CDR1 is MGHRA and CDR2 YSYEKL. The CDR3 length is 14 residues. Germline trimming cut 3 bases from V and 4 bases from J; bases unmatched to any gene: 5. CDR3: CASSQVGGAYEQYF. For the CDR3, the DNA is TGCGCCAGCAGCCAGGTCGGGGGGGCATACGAGCAGTACTTC.

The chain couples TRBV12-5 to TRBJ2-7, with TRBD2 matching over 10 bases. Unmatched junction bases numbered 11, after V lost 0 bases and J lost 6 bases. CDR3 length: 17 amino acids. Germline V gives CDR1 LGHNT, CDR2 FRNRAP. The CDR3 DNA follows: TGTGCTAGTGGTTTGGTTCTAGCGGGGGCCCATCCGGCCGAGCAGTACTTC. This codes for CASGLVLAGAHPAEQYF.

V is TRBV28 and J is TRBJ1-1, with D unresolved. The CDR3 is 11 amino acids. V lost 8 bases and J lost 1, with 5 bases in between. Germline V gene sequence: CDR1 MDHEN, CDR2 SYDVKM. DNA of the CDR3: TGTGCCAGCGCAGAGAACACTGAAGCTTTCTTT. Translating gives CASAENTEAFF.

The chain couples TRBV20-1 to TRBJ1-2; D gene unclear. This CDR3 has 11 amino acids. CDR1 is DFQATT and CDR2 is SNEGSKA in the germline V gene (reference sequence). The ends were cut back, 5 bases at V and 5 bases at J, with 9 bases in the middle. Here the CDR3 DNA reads TGCAGTGCTTACACAATTTATGGCTACACCTTC. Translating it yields CSAYTIYGYTF.

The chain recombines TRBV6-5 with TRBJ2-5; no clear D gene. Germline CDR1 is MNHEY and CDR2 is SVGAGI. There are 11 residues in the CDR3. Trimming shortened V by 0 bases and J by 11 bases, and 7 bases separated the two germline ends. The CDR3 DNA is TGTGCCAGCAGTTACTCTGAGCGTCAGTACTTC. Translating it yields CASSYSERQYF.

The CDR3 sequence: CASGPWGQGAHEQYF. The CDR3 DNA sequence: TGTGCCAGCGGACCCTGGGGACAGGGGGCTCACGAGCAGTACTTC. The V call is TRBV28, the J call TRBJ2-7, with 12 bases identical to TRBD1. In germline, CDR1 is MDHEN, CDR2 SYDVKM. The CDR3 spans 15 residues. The V and J ends lost 8 bases and 5 bases, in that order; junction bases with no gene match: 10.

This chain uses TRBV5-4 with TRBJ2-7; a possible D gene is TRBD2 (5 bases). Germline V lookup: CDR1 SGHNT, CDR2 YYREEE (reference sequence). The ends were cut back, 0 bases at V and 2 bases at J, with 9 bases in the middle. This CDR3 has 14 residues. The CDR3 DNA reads TGTGCCAGCAGCTTGGAAGCGGCCACCTACGAGCAGTACTTC. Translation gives CASSLEAATYEQYF.